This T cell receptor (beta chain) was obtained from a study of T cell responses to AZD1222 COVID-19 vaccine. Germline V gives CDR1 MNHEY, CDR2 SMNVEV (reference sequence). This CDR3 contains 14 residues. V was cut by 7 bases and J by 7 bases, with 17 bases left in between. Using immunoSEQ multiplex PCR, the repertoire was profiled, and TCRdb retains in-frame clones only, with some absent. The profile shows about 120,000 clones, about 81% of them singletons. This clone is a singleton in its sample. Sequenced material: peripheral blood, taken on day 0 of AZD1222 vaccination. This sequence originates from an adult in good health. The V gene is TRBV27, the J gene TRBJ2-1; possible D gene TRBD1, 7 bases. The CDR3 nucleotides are TGTGCCAGCACAACGGCAGGGGGGCGTAATGAGCAGTTCTTC. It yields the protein CASTTAGGRNEQFF.